What follows are 21 T cell receptor beta chains derived from one specimen sequenced in a study of blood T cell repertoires in COVID-19. Assay: immunoSEQ multiplex PCR; the TCRdb copy retains only in-frame clones and omits some. The table includes approximately 300,000 clones, around 80% detected once. The material sequenced was peripheral blood. The receptor source for this set is a woman aged 45-59 years with acute or convalescent COVID-19.

This chain uses TRBV27 with TRBJ2-7, with D perhaps matching TRBD2 (5 bases). The CDR3 totals 16 residues. Germline loops: CDR1 MNHEY, CDR2 SMNVEV (reference sequence). V was cut by 5 bases and J by 5 bases, with 22 bases left in between. The DNA of the CDR3 is TGTGCCAGCAGTCCCCTTGAGGGCGGCAGGCTCCACGAGCAGTACGTC. This encodes CASSPLEGGRLHEQYV.

The V and J genes are TRBV5-1 and TRBJ1-2; 9 nucleotides align to TRBD1. The V gene end was trimmed by 4 bases and the J gene end by 3 bases; junction bases not matched to a gene: 7. The germline CDR1 and CDR2 sequences are SGHRS and YFSETQ. The CDR3 is 15 amino acids. The CDR3 loop reads CASSPGDRDYYGYTF. CDR3 coding DNA: TGCGCCAGCAGCCCGGGGGACAGGGATTACTATGGCTACACCTTC.

The chain employs TRBV11-2 and TRBJ2-7; a possible D gene is TRBD2 (6 bases). The CDR3 consists of 16 residues. With 1 base removed from V and 3 bases from J, the gap between germline ends came to 16 bases. Germline V gene sequence: CDR1 SGHAT, CDR2 FQNNGV. CDR3: CASSLGGEPRGYEQYF. The CDR3 nucleotides are TGTGCCAGCAGCTTAGGCGGGGAACCAAGGGGCTACGAGCAGTACTTC.

DNA of the CDR3: TGTGCCAGCAGCGGAGGGGCCCGGGAGACCCAGTACTTC. Translating gives CASSGGARETQYF. The chain combines TRBV12-3 or TRBV12-4 with TRBJ2-5, with D tentatively TRBD2 (6 bases). Trimming removed 6 bases at V and 5 bases at J, with 13 bases between. CDR3 length equals 13 residues.

CDR3 amino acids: CASSQAPQGAGANVLTF. DNA of the CDR3: TGTGCCAGCAGCCAAGCTCCACAGGGGGCTGGGGCCAACGTCCTGACTTTC. The gene calls are TRBV3-1 (or the pseudogene TRBV3-2) and TRBJ2-6, with 8 bases fitting TRBD1. The length of the CDR3 is 17 residues. The J segment lost 2 bases and the V segment lost 1 base, leaving 4 bases of the junction unmatched. Germline V CDR1 and CDR2: LGHDT, YNNKEL (reference sequence).

This sequence joins TRBV18 and TRBJ1-2; the D gene is possibly TRBD1 (6 bases). Looked up from germline, CDR1 is KGHSH and CDR2 is LQKENI. Trimming cost V 2 bases and J 4 bases, with 11 bases left between them. This CDR3 spans 14 amino acids. The CDR3 DNA reads TGTGCCAGCTCACCATGGACAGAAGCCTATGGCTACACCTTC. This gives the protein CASSPWTEAYGYTF.

V and J are TRBV11-2 and TRBJ2-7, with 8 bases lining up with TRBD1. The length of the CDR3 is 16 residues. The J segment lost 8 bases and the V segment lost 4 bases, leaving 16 bases of the junction unmatched. Germline V gene sequence: CDR1 SGHAT, CDR2 FQNNGV. CDR3 DNA: TGTGCCAGCAGCTCCCAAGTAAGGACAGGGAATGAAAAGCAGTACTTC. This gives the protein CASSSQVRTGNEKQYF.

The V call is TRBV19, the J call TRBJ2-1, with a possible D match to TRBD1 (5 bases). CDR1 and CDR2 (germline): LNHDA, SQIVND (reference sequence). V was trimmed by 5 bases and J by 7 bases, leaving 12 bases between them. The CDR3 is 13 amino acids. The CDR3 sequence: CASSQGRLNEQFF. CDR3 nucleotides: TGTGCCAGTAGTCAGGGTAGGTTGAATGAGCAGTTCTTC.

This clone was seen just once. Other nucleotide sequences in the sample specify the same CDR3. J is TRBJ1-6 and V is TRBV27; the D is unclear. CDR1 and CDR2 (germline): MNHEY, SMNVEV (reference sequence). The CDR3 totals 12 residues. V lost 2 bases and J lost 6, with 2 bases in between. The CDR3, as DNA: TGTGCCAGCAGTTTACTTAATTCACCCCTCCACTTT. This gives the protein CASSLLNSPLHF.

The table lists this clone with a count of one. This chain's CDR3 is CASSLTGIYGYTF. The CDR3 nucleotides are TGTGCCAGCAGCTTGACAGGGATTTATGGCTACACCTTC. The V call is TRBV5-8, the J call TRBJ1-2, with a tentative D call TRBD1 (6 bases). Germline V gene sequence: CDR1 SGHTS, CDR2 YDEGEE. Trimming took 1 base from V and 5 from J, leaving 9 bases between them. The CDR3 totals 13 residues.

V gene TRBV29-1 combines with J gene TRBJ1-2; 7 nucleotides agree with TRBD1. This CDR3 has 12 amino acids. Germline CDR1 reads SQVTM; CDR2 reads ANQGSEA. With 7 bases clipped from V and 4 bases from J, the junction kept 6 bases outside the gene matches. The CDR3 protein is CSAEGAGYGYTF. The CDR3 coding sequence is TGCAGCGCCGAGGGGGCGGGCTATGGCTACACCTTC.

The rearrangement joins TRBV15 to TRBJ2-1; no clear D gene. V gave up 0 bases and J gave up 0 bases, with 12 bases separating them. This CDR3 is built from 17 residues. Germline CDR1 LNHNV, CDR2 YYDKDF (reference sequence). In DNA, the CDR3 is TGTGCCACCAGCAGAGATAGAGGAACCGGCTCCTACAATGAGCAGTTCTTC. This codes for CATSRDRGTGSYNEQFF.

This chain joins TRBV12-5 and TRBJ1-4; TRBD1 matches at 7 bases. The CDR3 is 18 residues long. CDR1 LGHNT and CDR2 FRNRAP come from the germline V gene. V lost 1 base to trimming and J lost 0 bases; unmatched junction nucleotides: 8. The chain's CDR3 is CASGLGQPGQTTNEKLFF. The CDR3 nucleotides read TGTGCTAGTGGTTTGGGGCAACCGGGACAGACAACTAATGAAAAACTGTTTTTT.

This chain links TRBV5-1 with TRBJ1-2; D is uncertain. Trimming cost V 1 base and J 0 bases, with 7 bases left between them. Germline V CDR1 and CDR2: SGHRS, YFSETQ. The CDR3 totals 14 residues. The CDR3: CASSLTVANYGYTF. The CDR3 DNA reads as TGCGCCAGCAGCTTGACTGTAGCTAACTATGGCTACACCTTC.

This clone occurred once. The J gene is TRBJ1-1, the V gene TRBV4-1; 8 nucleotides match TRBD1. CDR3 length: 16 amino acids. V was pared by 5 bases and J by 3 bases, with 11 bases of the junction left unmatched. Germline CDR1 MGHRA, CDR2 YSYEKL. Written as DNA, the CDR3 is TGCGCCAGCAGCAACCGGGACAGGCTTGGGGACACTGAAGCTTTCTTT. This sequence encodes CASSNRDRLGDTEAFF.

This clone was observed a single time. The V gene is TRBV25-1, the J gene TRBJ2-1; 12 positions agree with TRBD2. The CDR3 extends over 15 amino acids. Unmatched junction bases numbered 7, after V lost 6 bases and J lost 7 bases. Germline V lookup: CDR1 MGHDK, CDR2 SYGVNS. DNA of the CDR3: TGTGCCAGCAGAGCAGGGACTAGCGGGCGTAATGAGCAGTTCTTC. Translated, it gives CASRAGTSGRNEQFF.

This clone was observed once. The chain carries TRBV6-6 and TRBJ2-1; 7 bases are a match to TRBD2. The CDR3 spans 16 residues. With 4 bases clipped from V and 8 bases from J, the junction kept 14 bases outside the gene matches. The germline CDR1 and CDR2 sequences are MNHNY and SVGAGI (reference sequence). In DNA form, the CDR3 reads TGTGCCAGCAGTTCGGGGGGTAGCGGTTCAATCGATGAGCAGTTCTTC. Its translation: CASSSGGSGSIDEQFF.

A remark on this clone: In the same sample, other DNA sequences code for this CDR3. The V and J genes are TRBV5-1 and TRBJ1-1; D remains ambiguous. The CDR3 covers 14 residues. Trimming took 0 bases from V and 5 from J, leaving 11 bases between them. Germline V CDR1 and CDR2: SGHRS, YFSETQ. Written as DNA, the CDR3 is TGCGCCAGCAGCTTGGATCCGGGTGGGACTGAAGCTTTCTTT. It encodes CASSLDPGGTEAFF.

In this sample, this clone turned up a few times. The rearrangement links TRBV3-1 (or the pseudogene TRBV3-2) to TRBJ2-5; the D gene is possibly TRBD1 (6 bases). Germline V gene lookup returns CDR1 LGHDT and CDR2 YNNKEL (reference sequence). CDR3 length: 15 amino acids. Trimming cost V 2 bases and J 0 bases, with 10 bases left between them. The CDR3 DNA reads TGTGCCAGCAGCCAACCAGGGGCGTACCAAGAGACCCAGTACTTC. This codes for CASSQPGAYQETQYF.

To note about this clone: Other nucleotide sequences from this sample produce the same CDR3. The rearrangement links TRBV4-1 to TRBJ1-1; 7 positions agree with TRBD1. The CDR3 totals 13 residues. CDR1 MGHRA and CDR2 YSYEKL come from the germline V gene. With V trimmed by 6 bases and J by 2 bases, 3 bases remained unmatched. CDR3: CASSRQGNTEAFF. The CDR3 DNA reads TGCGCCAGCAGTCGACAGGGAAACACTGAAGCTTTCTTT.

The chain couples TRBV25-1 to TRBJ1-3; 7 bases are shared with TRBD1. This CDR3 is 15 amino acids long. Germline CDR1 reads MGHDK; CDR2 reads SYGVNS. The J segment lost 4 bases and the V segment lost 3 bases, leaving 6 bases of the junction unmatched. The CDR3 sequence is CASSDDRAAGNTIYF. The CDR3, as DNA: TGTGCCAGCAGTGATGACAGGGCCGCGGGAAACACCATATATTTT.